This T cell receptor (beta chain) was obtained from a study of T cell repertoires in cytomegalovirus infection. General study results and limits: CMV-specific HLA-C-restricted TCR beta clonotypes dominated the ex vivo response. Individuals carrying CMV plus the relevant HLA were identified by cumulative frequency of public TCR beta families.

Each CDR3 protein gets one entry after TCRdb re-called the reads with MiXCR. This repertoire shows some 680,000 distinct CDR3 sequences, 35% to 45% found once; its top ten account for 2.5% to 3%. At least ten counts were recorded for this clonotype. Its antigen is undetermined. Input material: PBMCs. This receptor was identified in a human donor in good health (CMV status not recorded). Some clones in this sample may be carry-over from other donors' samples.

In nucleotides, the CDR3 is TGTGCCAGCAGTTTAGCAACTAGTAGGTACAATGAGCAGTTCTTC. This gives the protein CASSLATSRYNEQFF. The chain combines TRBV28 with TRBJ2-1; D is perhaps TRBD2 (5 bases). Germline CDR1 is MDHEN and CDR2 is SYDVKM. This CDR3 is built from 15 residues. Trimming removed 2 bases at V and 4 bases at J, with 12 bases between. Together with reference TRBV28 and TRBJ2-1, the CDR3 gives the full variable domain: DVKVTQSSRYLVKRTGEKVFLECVQDMDHENMFWYRQDPGLGLRLIYFSYDVKMKEKGDIPEGYSVSREKKERFSLILESASTNQTSMYLCASSLATSRYNEQFFGPGTRLTVL.